The text below deals with one T cell receptor (beta chain). Its target is not known. This sample is part of a study of CD8 T cells in ankylosing spondylitis. Overall study findings and caveats: Made up of fewer than ten highly homologous variants, a TCR beta motif appeared characteristic of ankylosing spondylitis blood. Researchers reportedly found disease-linked clones significantly enriched in matched ankylosing spondylitis synovial fluid.

One entry per CDR3 protein, called by TCRdb with MiXCR from the 5' RACE reads. The sample lists about 840,000 distinct CDR3 sequences, approximately 12% seen once, with roughly 0.51% in the top ten. This CDR3 contains 17 residues. The sample comprised blood, either unsorted or a sorted T cell fraction (not recorded which). V is TRBV21-1 and J is TRBJ1-5; the table's D call, TRBD1, has no DNA check behind it. TRBV21-1 is assigned pseudogene status. This TCR derives from a male donor with ankylosing spondylitis. CDR3 bases: TGTGCCAGCAGCGGACTACTCGACAGGGATGGCAATCAGCCCCAGCATTTT. Translating gives CASSGLLDRDGNQPQHF.